These T cell receptor beta chains were read from a single sample in a study of blood T cell repertoires in COVID-19. Only in-frame clones appear in the TCRdb table, and some are missing; sequencing was by immunoSEQ multiplex PCR. This table holds roughly 200,000 clones, 86% found once. The sequenced material came from peripheral blood. The receptor set was obtained from an elderly man with acute or convalescent COVID-19. Both conserved end residues are part of each CDR3. A D gene is named only where the DNA matches it firmly. For some rows the clone size is stated as once, few or many, or as a class when expanded; others skip it.

D gene	J gene	V gene	clone size	CDR3 protein	CDR3 DNA
NA	TRBJ2-1	TRBV10-3	many	CAISEEGRHNEQFF	TGTGCCATCAGTGAGGAGGGGAGGCACAATGAGCAGTTCTTC
NA	TRBJ2-7	TRBV5-3	NA	CARTVRDRVGGRTYEQYF	TGTGCCAGAACCGTGAGGGACAGGGTAGGCGGGAGGACCTACGAGCAGTACTTC
NA	TRBJ1-1	TRBV7-3	NA	CASSPPVAEAFF	TGTGCCAGCAGCCCCCCGGTTGCTGAAGCTTTCTTT
TRBD1	TRBJ2-1	TRBV6-5	NA	CASSSGTGVNEQFF	TGTGCCAGCAGCTCCGGGACAGGGGTCAATGAGCAGTTCTTC
NA	TRBJ1-5	TRBV19	NA	CASSKVRGPNQPQHF	TGTGCCAGTAGTAAGGTCAGGGGACCCAATCAGCCCCAGCATTTT
TRBD1	TRBJ1-3	TRBV5-4	NA	CASSPTGSGNTIYF	TGTGCCAGCAGCCCGACAGGGTCGGGAAACACCATATATTTT
TRBD2	TRBJ2-1	TRBV5-1	NA	CASSLFPSGGYNEQFF	TGCGCCAGCAGCTTGTTCCCTAGCGGGGGATACAATGAGCAGTTCTTC
NA	TRBJ1-2	TRBV14	NA	CASSQDLTGALDGYTF	TGTGCCAGCAGCCAAGATCTGACAGGAGCCTTGGATGGCTACACCTTC
NA	TRBJ1-4	TRBV9	NA	CASSDWRDEKLFF	TGTGCCAGCAGCGATTGGAGAGATGAAAAACTGTTTTTT
NA	TRBJ2-1	TRBV19	NA	CASKPDRTGAAYNEQFF	TGTGCCAGTAAGCCAGATAGGACGGGAGCAGCCTACAATGAGCAGTTCTTC
TRBD2	TRBJ2-5	TRBV7-2	NA	CASSFTSGRETQYF	TGTGCCAGCAGCTTTACTAGCGGGAGAGAGACCCAGTACTTC
TRBD1	TRBJ1-1	TRBV18	NA	CASSSILQGASNTEAFF	TGTGCCAGCTCGTCAATCTTACAGGGGGCTTCGAACACTGAAGCTTTCTTT
NA	TRBJ1-2	TRBV7-9	NA	CASSFPNSGTRGFGYTF	TGTGCCAGCAGCTTCCCCAACTCCGGGACACGGGGCTTTGGCTACACCTTC
TRBD1	TRBJ2-2	TRBV11-3	NA	CASSRMTGGAGELFF	TGTGCCAGCAGCCGTATGACAGGGGGGGCCGGGGAGCTGTTTTTT
NA	TRBJ2-7	TRBV14	NA	CASSRQGYYEQYF	TGTGCCAGCAGCAGGCAGGGTTACTACGAGCAGTACTTC
NA	TRBJ2-7	TRBV27	NA	CASRPPAYEQYF	TGTGCCAGCAGACCGCCGGCCTACGAGCAGTACTTC
TRBD1	TRBJ1-1	TRBV18	NA	CASSPNRGLEGTEAFF	TGTGCCAGCTCACCAAACAGGGGGCTAGAGGGCACTGAAGCTTTCTTT
NA	TRBJ1-1	TRBV29-1	NA	CSVEGVNTEAFF	TGCAGCGTTGAGGGAGTAAACACTGAAGCTTTCTTT
NA	TRBJ1-2	TRBV30	NA	CAWRARQTVYGYTF	TGTGCCTGGAGGGCAAGACAGACAGTCTATGGCTACACCTTC
TRBD2	TRBJ2-1	TRBV7-2	NA	CASSPTSGRYNEQFF	TGTGCCAGCAGCCCCACTAGCGGGAGGTACAATGAGCAGTTCTTC
NA	TRBJ2-7	TRBV27	NA	CASSPRTSLRSYEQYF	TGTGCCAGCAGTCCAAGGACAAGCCTTAGATCCTACGAGCAGTACTTC
TRBD1	TRBJ1-3	TRBV5-1	NA	CASSHGRDSTGNTIYF	TGCGCCAGCAGTCACGGACGGGACAGCACTGGAAACACCATATATTTT
NA	TRBJ2-1	TRBV7-2	NA	CASSLVGSYNEQFF	TGTGCCAGCAGCTTAGTGGGCTCATACAATGAGCAGTTCTTC
NA	TRBJ1-1	TRBV19	once	CASSIGGTGGVTEAFF	TGTGCCAGTAGTATAGGAGGAACCGGGGGGGTCACTGAAGCTTTCTTT
TRBD1	TRBJ2-5	TRBV28	NA	CASSFLGTGVQETQYF	TGTGCCAGCAGTTTCCTCGGGACAGGCGTTCAAGAGACCCAGTACTTC
NA	TRBJ2-5	TRBV5-1	NA	CASSLDVGETQYF	TGCGCCAGCAGCTTGGATGTCGGAGAGACCCAGTACTTC
TRBD2	TRBJ2-1	TRBV28	NA	CASSLSPTSGRWDGEQFF	TGTGCCAGCAGTTTATCCCCTACTAGCGGGAGGTGGGATGGGGAGCAGTTCTTC
NA	TRBJ1-5	TRBV6-6	NA	CASSYSNDYVQPQHF	TGTGCCAGCAGTTACTCGAACGACTACGTTCAGCCCCAGCATTTT
TRBD1	TRBJ2-7	TRBV2	NA	CASRAGQVYEQYF	TGTGCCAGCAGAGCTGGACAGGTCTACGAGCAGTACTTC
NA	TRBJ2-7	TRBV18	NA	CASSPPGLLSGEQYF	TGTGCCAGCTCACCACCGGGACTTTTGTCTGGCGAGCAGTACTTC
TRBD2	TRBJ2-3	TRBV11-1	NA	CASSPSLAGGSDTQYF	TGTGCCAGCAGCCCCAGTCTAGCGGGAGGTTCAGATACGCAGTATTTT
NA	TRBJ1-4	TRBV4-2	NA	CASSQGGVGEEKLFF	TGTGCCAGCAGCCAAGGGGGGGTTGGAGAAGAAAAACTGTTTTTT